The next 10 T cell receptor beta chains were all read from a single sample in a study of T-cell reconstitution after alpha-beta-depleted transplantation in children. TCRbeta library construction was performed incorporating unique molecular identifiers. Each CDR3 protein gets one entry after TCRdb re-called the PCR reads with MiXCR. This table has about 200,000 distinct CDR3 sequences, more than 14% appearing once. The sequences come from PBMCs from the stem cell graft donor, collected from the stem cell graft. The source of these receptors is a human donor who donated a stem cell graft to a child with acute lymphoblastic leukemia.

This clonotype came up many times. J is TRBJ2-4 and V is TRBV5-1; TRBD1 agrees at 9 bases. With 4 bases clipped from V and 8 bases from J, the junction kept 4 bases outside the gene matches. The CDR3 covers 13 residues. Germline loops: CDR1 SGHRS, CDR2 YFSETQ. CDR3 region: CASSLDRGYIQYF. CDR3 DNA sequence: TGCGCCAGCAGCCTGGACAGGGGATACATTCAGTACTTC.

This clonotype was seen only a few times. J is TRBJ2-7 and V is TRBV5-1; 11 nucleotides align to TRBD1. CDR1 and CDR2 from the germline V gene are SGHRS and YFSETQ. CDR3 length: 15 residues. The J segment lost 3 bases and the V segment lost 4 bases, leaving 6 bases of the junction unmatched. CDR3 in DNA: TGCGCCAGCAGCGGGGCCGGGACAGGGGGCTACGAGCAGTACTTC. Protein product: CASSGAGTGGYEQYF.

This clonotype has a count of ten or more. This chain joins TRBV5-1 and TRBJ1-1; D not resolved. CDR1 is SGHRS, CDR2 YFSETQ, per germline. Trimming stripped 3 bases from V and 3 bases from J, with 15 bases between. CDR3 length: 15 residues. DNA for the CDR3: TGCGCCAGCAGCTCACGGACGAGGGAGGACACTGAAGCTTTCTTT. It is translated as CASSSRTREDTEAFF.

This clonotype was picked up many times. The J gene is TRBJ1-1, the V gene TRBV20-1; TRBD1 matches 7 bases. CDR1 and CDR2 (germline): DFQATT, SNEGSKA (reference sequence). This CDR3 is 15 amino acids long. Trimming cost V 6 bases and J 4 bases; bases outside gene matches: 14. CDR3 sequence reads: CSAQTGNGGGTEAFF. CDR3 DNA sequence: TGCAGTGCCCAGACAGGGAATGGGGGGGGCACTGAAGCTTTCTTT.

Comment on this clonotype: This may come from a read error, since a much larger clone is one base off. The V call is TRBV20-1, the J call TRBJ2-4; 8 bases are a match to TRBD1. The CDR3 consists of 14 residues. Per germline, CDR1 DFQATT and CDR2 SNEGSKA (reference sequence). The CDR3 DNA follows: TGCAGTGCCCCCCAGGGGGCAACCAAAAACAGTCAGTACTTC. Amino acids: CSAPQGATKNSQYF.

In this sample, this clonotype turned up a few times. The V call is TRBV7-8, the J call TRBJ1-1, with D unclear. Trimming left V 1 base short and J 1 base short, with 7 bases between. Looked up from germline, CDR1 is SGHVS and CDR2 is FQNEAQ. The CDR3 has 14 residues. Here the CDR3 DNA reads TGTGCCAGCAGCTTAGGACGACGGAACACTGAAGCTTTCTTT. Its protein product is CASSLGRRNTEAFF.

This clonotype appeared many times. This chain connects TRBV2 to TRBJ2-2; D unclear. This CDR3 has 14 amino acids. From germline, CDR1 is SNHLY and CDR2 FYNNEI. V was cut by 0 bases and J by 9 bases, with 11 bases left in between. DNA for the CDR3: TGTGCCAGCAGTGAAGCGCTTGTCGGCTGGGAGCTGTTTTTT. It encodes CASSEALVGWELFF.

Written as DNA, the CDR3 is TGTGCCAGCAGCTTATACGTTTCTAGCGTACGGGCCTACGAGCAGTACTTC. Protein sequence: CASSLYVSSVRAYEQYF. The V call is TRBV11-2, the J call TRBJ2-7; TRBD2 is a possible D gene (6 bases). V gave up 2 bases and J gave up 2 bases, with 19 bases separating them. Germline CDR1 and CDR2: SGHAT and FQNNGV. CDR3 length: 17 residues.

This clonotype was observed at least ten times. The genes are TRBV20-1 and TRBJ1-1; D not resolved. Germline V gives CDR1 DFQATT, CDR2 SNEGSKA (reference sequence). Trimming removed 3 bases from V and 0 bases from J, with 8 bases in between. The CDR3 length is 13 residues. CDR3 protein: CSARTGVNTEAFF. The CDR3 DNA sequence: TGCAGTGCTAGGACCGGGGTGAACACTGAAGCTTTCTTT.

This clonotype was counted ten times or more. The chain carries TRBV11-1 and TRBJ2-1; a possible D gene is TRBD2 (6 bases). The germline V gene encodes CDR1 SGHAT and CDR2 FQDESV (reference sequence). Trimming stripped 1 base from V and 1 base from J, with 8 bases between. The CDR3 consists of 15 residues. The chain's CDR3 is CASSLERVSYNEQFF. CDR3 sequence (DNA): TGTGCCAGCAGCTTAGAGCGGGTGTCCTACAATGAGCAGTTCTTC.